The entry below describes one T cell receptor (beta chain). What it binds is unknown. The data derive from a study of T-cell memory formation after mild COVID-19. Study results and caveats: Researchers report contracting CD4+ clones mostly in CM and EM, with CD8+ clones in EMRA. That cross-reactive memory joined was suggested by some responding clones appearing in pre-infection memory. CD4+ bias marked clones expanding day 15 to 37, unlike balanced contracting clones.

This CDR3 is built from 13 residues. Germline V gene data show CDR1 as LGHDT and CDR2 as YNNKEL (reference sequence). V gave up 4 bases and J gave up 15 bases, with 19 bases separating them. 5'RACE primed at constant segments yielded TCR alpha and TCR beta cDNA libraries bearing sample barcodes and UMIs. Using its own MiXCR run on the 5' RACE reads, TCRdb lists one record per CDR3 protein. This table has 350,000 to 550,000 distinct CDR3 sequences, approximately 19% appearing once. The sequenced sample consisted of PBMCs or a T cell subset sorted from them (not recorded which). This TCR came from a man between 18 and 29 years old who had mild COVID-19 (a few samples of this study predate the infection). Cell type and time point are not known. The chain has TRBV3-1 and TRBJ2-1, with a weak D call TRBD1 (6 bases). For the CDR3, the DNA is TGTGCCAGCAGCCTCCAGGGGCTCCTTCGTCCGTTCTTC. Amino acids: CASSLQGLLRPFF.